This TCR beta chain derives from a study of OX40 agonist ivuxolimab in advanced cancers. The CDR3 has 13 residues. Germline loops: CDR1 LNHDA, CDR2 SQIVND (reference sequence). Deletions cut 3 bases from V and 4 bases from J, with 7 bases between. Some clones are missing from TCRdb's copy, which holds only in-frame ones; the method was immunoSEQ multiplex PCR. The sample consists of about 46,000 clones, approximately 89% of them appearing once. This clone has only one observation. This TCR was recovered from an adult with an advanced solid tumor such as melanoma, head and neck, liver or kidney cancer. Source: CD4+ or CD8+ T cells sorted from blood, taken in a trial of the OX40 agonist ivuxolimab. V and J are TRBV19 and TRBJ2-1; D gene unclear. CDR3 protein: CASSMTSYNEQFF. The CDR3, as DNA: TGTGCCAGTAGTATGACTTCTTACAATGAGCAGTTCTTC.